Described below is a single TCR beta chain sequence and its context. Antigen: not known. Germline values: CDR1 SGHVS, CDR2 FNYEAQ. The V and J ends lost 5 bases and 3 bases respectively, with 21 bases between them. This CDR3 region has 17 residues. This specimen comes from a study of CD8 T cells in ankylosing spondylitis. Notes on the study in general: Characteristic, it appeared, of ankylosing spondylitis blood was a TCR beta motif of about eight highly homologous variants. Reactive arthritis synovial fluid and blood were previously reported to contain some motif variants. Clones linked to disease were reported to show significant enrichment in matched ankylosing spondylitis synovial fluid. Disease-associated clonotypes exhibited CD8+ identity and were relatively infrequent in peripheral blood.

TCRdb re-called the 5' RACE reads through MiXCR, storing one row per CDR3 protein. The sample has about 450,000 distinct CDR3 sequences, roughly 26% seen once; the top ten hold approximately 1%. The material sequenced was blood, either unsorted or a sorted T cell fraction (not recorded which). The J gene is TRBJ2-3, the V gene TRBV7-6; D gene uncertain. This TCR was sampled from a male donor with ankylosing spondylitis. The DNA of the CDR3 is TGTGCCAGCAGCCGAACGTTACGAGCGTCTGGGACAGATACGCAGTATTTT. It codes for CASSRTLRASGTDTQYF.